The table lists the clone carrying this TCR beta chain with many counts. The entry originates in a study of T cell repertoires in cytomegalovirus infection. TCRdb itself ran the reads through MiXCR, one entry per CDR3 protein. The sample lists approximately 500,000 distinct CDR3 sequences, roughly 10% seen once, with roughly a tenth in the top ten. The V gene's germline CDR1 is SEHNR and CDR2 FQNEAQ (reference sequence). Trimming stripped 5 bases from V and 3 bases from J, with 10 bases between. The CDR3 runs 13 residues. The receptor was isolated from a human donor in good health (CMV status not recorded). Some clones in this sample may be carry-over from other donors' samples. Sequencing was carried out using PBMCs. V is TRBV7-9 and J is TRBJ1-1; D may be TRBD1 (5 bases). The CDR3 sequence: CASSPGLYTEAFF. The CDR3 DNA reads TGTGCCAGCAGCCCGGGACTGTACACTGAAGCTTTCTTT.